The 22 T cell receptor beta chains given below trace back to one sample, sequenced in a study of T cells in localized non-small cell lung cancer. The method was immunoSEQ multiplex PCR; TCRdb's version includes in-frame clones alone and lacks a portion of them. The sample includes 70,000 to 95,000 clones, approximately 91% seen only once; the top ten take 4.1%. Here the sequenced sample was PBMCs, taken before any cancer treatment. The receptors stem from a woman aged 40-75 years with stage II squamous cell lung carcinoma.

This chain connects TRBV2 to TRBJ2-7; TRBD1 might be the D (6 bases). This CDR3 has 15 amino acids. Trimming took off 6 bases at V and 3 bases at J, with 18 bases between the two ends. Germline V lookup: CDR1 SNHLY, CDR2 FYNNEI. The CDR3 loop is CASSTGQLGDYEQYF. For the CDR3, the DNA is TGTGCCAGCAGCACCGGACAGTTAGGGGACTACGAGCAGTACTTC.

This clone has only a few counts. The chain combines TRBV5-1 with TRBJ2-7; 10 nucleotides match TRBD2. The CDR3 length is 15 residues. Per germline, CDR1 SGHRS and CDR2 YFSETQ. Trimming took 4 bases from V and 4 from J; bases not matched to a gene: 8. This CDR3 is CASSRSGGAGYEQYF. CDR3 in DNA: TGCGCCAGCAGCCGGAGCGGGGGGGCCGGTTACGAGCAGTACTTC. Full variable domain (remainder filled in from reference TRBV5-1 and TRBJ2-7): KAGVTQTPRYLIKTRGQQVTLSCSPISGHRSVSWYQQTPGQGLQFLFEYFSETQRNKGNFPGRFSGRQFSNSRSEMNVSTLELGDSALYLCASSRSGGAGYEQYFGPGTRLTVT.

The chain has TRBV19 and TRBJ1-3; D may be TRBD1 (6 bases). With 9 bases removed from V and 1 base from J, the gap between germline ends came to 10 bases. The CDR3 contains 13 residues. Germline CDR1 reads LNHDA; CDR2 reads SQIVND (reference sequence). Written as DNA, the CDR3 is TGTGCCAGCGCAACAGGGTCTGGAAACACCATATATTTT. Translated, it gives CASATGSGNTIYF. Filled out from reference TRBV19 and TRBJ1-3, the complete variable domain reads DGGITQSPKYLFRKEGQNVTLSCEQNLNHDAMYWYRQDPGQGLRLIYYSQIVNDFQKGDIAEGYSVSREKKESFPLTVTSAQKNPTAFYLCASATGSGNTIYFGEGSWLTVV.

This clone was observed once. The chain combines TRBV7-9 with TRBJ2-5; D not certain. This CDR3 region has 12 residues. In germline, CDR1 is SEHNR, CDR2 FQNEAQ (reference sequence). V was cut by 5 bases and J by 4 bases, with 8 bases left in between. The CDR3: CASSPGTETQYF. In DNA, the CDR3 is TGTGCCAGCAGCCCCGGAACAGAGACCCAGTACTTC.

The V gene is TRBV18, the J gene TRBJ1-5, with D maybe TRBD1 (6 bases). The ends were cut back, 0 bases at V and 6 bases at J, with 12 bases in the middle. Germline V gives CDR1 KGHSH, CDR2 LQKENI. The CDR3 sequence is 15 residues long. The CDR3 DNA is TGTGCCAGCTCACCACCAGGTGGGGGGCCTCAGCCCCAGCATTTT. This codes for CASSPPGGGPQPQHF.

V is TRBV5-8 and J is TRBJ1-1; D not resolved. The CDR3 covers 11 residues. Germline V gene sequence: CDR1 SGHTS, CDR2 YDEGEE. Trimming cost V 2 bases and J 10 bases, with 9 bases left between them. CDR3: CASSFTGSAFF. CDR3 DNA sequence: TGTGCCAGCAGCTTTACCGGTTCAGCTTTCTTT. Filled out from reference TRBV5-8 and TRBJ1-1, the complete variable domain reads EAGVTQSPTHLIKTRGQQATLRCSPISGHTSVYWYQQALGLGLQFLLWYDEGEERNRGNFPPRFSGRQFPNYSSELNVNALELEDSALYLCASSFTGSAFFGQGTRLTVV.

The rearrangement joins TRBV14 to TRBJ2-7, with D possibly TRBD1 on 5 matching bases. Germline-derived CDR1 and CDR2 are SGHDN and FVKESK. The CDR3 is made up of 12 amino acids. Trimming cost V 2 bases and J 4 bases, with 6 bases left between them. The CDR3 coding sequence is TGTGCCAGCAGCCAAAGGACATACGAGCAGTACTTC. Translation gives CASSQRTYEQYF.

The CDR3 DNA sequence: TGTGCCAGCAGCGAGTACAGGGGCTCCACAGATACGCAGTATTTT. Protein product: CASSEYRGSTDTQYF. V usage is TRBV11-2 and J usage is TRBJ2-3; 7 bases are a match to TRBD1. The CDR3 is 15 residues long. Trimming at V came to 5 bases and at J to 2 bases, leaving 7 bases not matched to a gene. Germline V gives CDR1 SGHAT, CDR2 FQNNGV.

This chain joins TRBV6-6 and TRBJ1-2; tentative D call: TRBD1 (6 bases). The CDR3 covers 13 residues. The V end was cut by 4 bases, the J end by 8 bases, with 14 bases between. Looked up from germline, CDR1 is MNHNY and CDR2 is SVGAGI (reference sequence). The CDR3 DNA sequence: TGTGCCAGCAGTTTACAGGGAGAAAAGGGCTACACCTTC. Translation: CASSLQGEKGYTF.

The chain employs TRBV7-9 and TRBJ2-1, with 9 bases identical to TRBD2. The germline V gene has CDR1 SEHNR and CDR2 FQNEAQ (reference sequence). The CDR3 loop spans 18 amino acids. The V segment lost 0 bases and the J segment 4 bases; nucleotides outside the gene matches: 10. The CDR3 reads CASSLARASGARYNEQFF. The CDR3, as DNA: TGTGCCAGCAGCTTAGCGCGGGCTAGCGGGGCACGTTACAATGAGCAGTTCTTC. The full variable domain, with the rest looked up from reference TRBV7-9 and TRBJ2-1, is DTGVSQNPRHKITKRGQNVTFRCDPISEHNRLYWYRQTLGQGPEFLTYFQNEAQLEKSRLLSDRFSAERPKGSFSTLEIQRTEQGDSAMYLCASSLARASGARYNEQFFGPGTRLTVL.

V gene TRBV5-1 combines with J gene TRBJ1-5, with 8 bases lining up with TRBD1. Trimming at V came to 4 bases and at J to 3 bases, leaving 3 bases not matched to a gene. CDR1 and CDR2 from the germline V gene are SGHRS and YFSETQ. CDR3 length equals 14 residues. The CDR3 here is CASSEGQANQPQHF. The CDR3 DNA is TGCGCCAGCAGCGAGGGACAGGCCAATCAGCCCCAGCATTTT.

The genes are TRBV5-1 and TRBJ1-2; unclear D gene. The CDR3 consists of 12 residues. Per the germline V gene, CDR1 is SGHRS and CDR2 is YFSETQ. The germline V and J ends were trimmed by 0 bases and 4 bases, with 4 bases remaining between them. The DNA for the CDR3 is TGCGCCAGCAGCTTGGGAAGCTATGGCTACACCTTC. Translation gives CASSLGSYGYTF.

This clone was counted once. J is TRBJ2-1 and V is TRBV19; D is uncertain. Trimming pared 1 base from V and 10 bases from J, leaving 11 bases between. Germline lookup yields CDR1 LNHDA and CDR2 SQIVND (reference sequence). This CDR3 is built from 13 residues. CDR3 in amino acids: CASSIVVSMEQFF. CDR3 nucleotides: TGTGCCAGTAGTATAGTCGTGAGTATGGAGCAGTTCTTC.

The J gene is TRBJ2-5, the V gene TRBV6-1; 8 positions agree with TRBD2. Germline V lookup: CDR1 MNHNS, CDR2 SASEGT. The CDR3 sequence is 14 residues long. Trimming at V came to 4 bases and at J to 3 bases, leaving 4 bases not matched to a gene. DNA of the CDR3: TGTGCCAGCAGTGTGGGACTAGTGAAAGAGACCCAGTACTTC. The encoded protein is CASSVGLVKETQYF.

This clone showed up just once. The gene calls are TRBV6-5 and TRBJ2-1; 9 bases align to TRBD2. CDR3 length equals 15 residues. Germline V gives CDR1 MNHEY, CDR2 SVGAGI. Unmatched junction bases numbered 6, after V lost 2 bases and J lost 7 bases. CDR3 sequence (DNA): TGTGCCAGCAGTTACGCGGTAGCGGGAGTTAATGAGCAGTTCTTC. Its protein is CASSYAVAGVNEQFF.

The chain is built from TRBV10-1 and TRBJ2-5, with a weak D call TRBD2 (5 bases). CDR1 WNHNN and CDR2 SYGVQD come from the germline V gene (reference sequence). Trimming shortened V by 3 bases and J by 4 bases, and 12 bases separated the two germline ends. The CDR3 runs 14 residues. In DNA form, the CDR3 reads TGCGCCAGCAGTGATCGGGGTTTCGGAGAGACCCAGTACTTC. Protein: CASSDRGFGETQYF.

A note on this clone: The same CDR3 can be traced to other DNA sequences in this sample. This chain links TRBV4-1 with TRBJ1-5, with 7 positions matching TRBD1. J was trimmed by 0 bases and V by 2 bases; bases with no gene match: 7. The V gene's germline CDR1 is MGHRA and CDR2 YSYEKL. The CDR3 totals 17 residues. The CDR3: CASSQTPGQNSNQPQHF. The DNA for the CDR3 is TGCGCCAGCAGCCAAACGCCGGGACAGAATAGCAATCAGCCCCAGCATTTT.

This sequence joins TRBV5-1 and TRBJ1-2, with a possible D match to TRBD1 (5 bases). The CDR3 contains 14 residues. Trimming cost V 0 bases and J 7 bases, with 13 bases left between them. Germline V gene lookup returns CDR1 SGHRS and CDR2 YFSETQ. This CDR3 reads CASSLVERDSGYTF. DNA of the CDR3: TGCGCCAGCAGCTTGGTCGAAAGAGACAGTGGCTACACCTTC.

This clone was counted a single time. This sequence joins TRBV19 and TRBJ1-1, with D uncertain. Germline CDR1 LNHDA, CDR2 SQIVND (reference sequence). The CDR3 is 14 amino acids. Trimming stripped 3 bases from V and 0 bases from J, with 8 bases between. The CDR3 loop is CASSIWAMNTEAFF. The CDR3 DNA reads as TGTGCCAGTAGTATTTGGGCCATGAACACTGAAGCTTTCTTT.

V is TRBV5-4 and J is TRBJ2-5, with 11 nucleotides matching TRBD2. CDR1 and CDR2 (germline): SGHNT, YYREEE (reference sequence). The CDR3 loop spans 15 amino acids. Trimming removed 4 bases from V and 4 bases from J; junction bases left unmatched: 6. DNA of the CDR3: TGTGCCAGCAGCGCCCTAGCGGGAGGAGGAGAGACCCAGTACTTC. Translating gives CASSALAGGGETQYF.

The chain joins TRBV30 to TRBJ2-1, with a possible D match to TRBD1 (6 bases). Germline loops: CDR1 GTSNPN, CDR2 SVGIG (reference sequence). Trimming cost V 0 bases and J 2 bases, with 11 bases left between them. The CDR3 has 15 residues. CDR3: CAWSVQGGTYNEQFF. The CDR3 DNA is TGTGCCTGGAGTGTACAGGGCGGTACCTACAATGAGCAGTTCTTC.

V and J are TRBV5-1 and TRBJ2-7, with 8 bases fitting TRBD2. The junction had 4 bases not matched to a gene; V was cut back by 2 bases and J by 0 bases. CDR3 length: 15 residues. Germline CDR1 SGHRS, CDR2 YFSETQ. The DNA for the CDR3 is TGCGCCAGCAGCTTAAGCGGGGGTAGCTCCTACGAGCAGTACTTC. Translation: CASSLSGGSSYEQYF.